This T cell receptor beta chain came from a study of T cell responses to AZD1222 COVID-19 vaccine. V lost 6 bases to trimming and J lost 4 bases; unmatched junction nucleotides: 8. The germline V gene has CDR1 MNHEY and CDR2 SVGAGI. This CDR3 is 15 amino acids long. Repertoires were generated with immunoSEQ multiplex PCR, while TCRdb's copy carries only in-frame clones and drops some. The sample holds roughly 85,000 clones, 80% to 90% seen once. Whole-study results and caveats: Only a handful of individuals given AZD1222 were seropositive at baseline. As reported, nearly half of all spike-specific TCRs target variant regions that are unmutated.

In regard to this clone: What it binds is not known.

Sequences were derived from peripheral blood, sampled on day 0 of AZD1222 vaccination. This receptor was taken from an adult in good health. The chain combines TRBV6-5 with TRBJ2-1; 8 nucleotides agree with TRBD1. In DNA form, the CDR3 reads TGTGCCAGCAGGGCCGGGACAGGCCTTTACAATGAGCAGTTCTTC. Translated: CASRAGTGLYNEQFF.